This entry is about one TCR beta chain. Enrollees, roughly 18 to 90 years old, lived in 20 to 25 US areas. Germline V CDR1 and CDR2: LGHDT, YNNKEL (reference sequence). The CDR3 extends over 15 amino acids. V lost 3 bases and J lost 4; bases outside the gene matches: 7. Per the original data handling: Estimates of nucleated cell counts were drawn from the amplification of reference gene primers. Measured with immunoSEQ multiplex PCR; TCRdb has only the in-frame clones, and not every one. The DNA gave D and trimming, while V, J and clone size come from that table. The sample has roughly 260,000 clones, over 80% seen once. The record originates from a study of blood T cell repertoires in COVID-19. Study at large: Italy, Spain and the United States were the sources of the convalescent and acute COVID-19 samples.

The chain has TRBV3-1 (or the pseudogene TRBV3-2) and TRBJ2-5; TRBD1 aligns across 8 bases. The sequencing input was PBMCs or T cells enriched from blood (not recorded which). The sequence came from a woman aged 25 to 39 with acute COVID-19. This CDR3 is CASSHLDRVGETQYF. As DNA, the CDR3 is TGTGCCAGCAGCCACTTGGACAGGGTTGGAGAGACCCAGTACTTC.